The rows below give T cell receptor beta chains drawn from one sample of a study of shared clonotypes between healthy human individuals. Here immunoSEQ multiplex PCR was the method, and the copy in TCRdb shows in-frame clones only, minus some. The sample has some 530,000 clones, 60% to 80% seen once. Sequencing was carried out using PBMCs. The receptors derive from a woman in her thirties or forties in good health. Some clones in this sample may be carry-over from other donors' samples. CDR3s include the opening cysteine and the closing phenylalanine or tryptophan. A D gene is named only where the DNA matches it firmly. Part of the rows lack a size; the others show once, few, many or a class for expanded clones.

NA | TRBJ2-1 | NA | TRBV7-6 | CASSISGSYNEQFF | TGTGCCAGCAGCATTAGCGGTTCCTACAATGAGCAGTTCTTC
TRBD1 | TRBJ2-7 | NA | TRBV5-1 | CASSPRTGSAYEQYF | TGCGCCAGCAGCCCCCGGACAGGTTCGGCCTACGAGCAGTACTTC
TRBD2 | TRBJ2-5 | NA | TRBV7-2 | CASSPVTGLEETQYF | TGTGCCAGCAGCCCCGTGACGGGACTAGAAGAGACCCAGTACTTC
NA | TRBJ1-2 | NA | TRBV28 | CASSRQVYGYTF | TGTGCCAGCAGTAGGCAGGTTTATGGCTACACCTTC
TRBD2 | TRBJ2-3 | NA | TRBV9 | CASSLGTTNTDTQYF | TGTGCCAGCAGCCTTGGGACTACTAACACAGATACGCAGTATTTT
TRBD2 | TRBJ2-1 | NA | TRBV11-3 | CASSYGGLNNEQFF | TGTGCCAGCAGCTACGGGGGACTAAACAATGAGCAGTTCTTC
NA | TRBJ2-3 | NA | TRBV18 | CASSPYPSARPRTDTQYF | TGTGCCAGCTCACCATACCCGTCGGCCCGACCGCGCACAGATACGCAGTATTTT
NA | TRBJ1-1 | many | TRBV2 | CASSENRDLVEAFF | TGTGCCAGCAGTGAAAATAGGGATTTAGTTGAAGCTTTCTTT
NA | TRBJ2-7 | NA | TRBV18 | CASSPQRVQGEQYF | TGTGCCAGCTCACCCCAGCGGGTGCAGGGCGAGCAGTACTTC
NA | TRBJ2-7 | once | TRBV28 | CASSRTSLGYEQYF | TGTGCCAGCAGTCGCACGTCTCTAGGCTACGAGCAGTACTTC
NA | TRBJ2-7 | few | TRBV7-2 | CASSLQGSNEQYF | TGTGCCAGCAGCTTACAGGGTTCCAACGAGCAGTACTTC